The table lists the clone carrying this T cell receptor beta chain with a few counts. Antigen specificity is unknown. Having ophthalmopathy, the donors showed moderate-to-severe activity, CAS ≥3 and NOSPECS ≥4, with disease lasting under 3 months. Clinicians made diagnoses from clinical symptoms, serum thyroxine, TRAb, thyroid ultrasound and orbital computed tomography. This specimen belongs to a study of Graves' ophthalmopathy and Graves' hyperthyroidism. CDR3 length equals 14 residues. The V and J ends lost 4 bases and 6 bases respectively, with 13 bases between them. In germline, CDR1 is SGHRS, CDR2 YFSETQ. Investigators amplified TCR beta CDR3 regions from RNA transcripts. Following a first-round RT-PCR that used HTBI primers, a second-round multiplex PCR was carried out. TCRdb ran MiXCR on the multiplex PCR reads and lists one entry per CDR3 protein. The sample contains roughly 230,000 distinct CDR3 sequences, about 22% of which appear only once.

Whole-study findings and limits: Among thyroid clonotypes expanded above 0.001 frequency, most also appeared in blood.

The V gene is TRBV5-1, the J gene TRBJ2-2; TRBD1 is a possible D gene (6 bases). Sequences were obtained from peripheral blood. The sequence was obtained from a woman in her forties or fifties with Graves' ophthalmopathy. CDR3 DNA: TGCGCCAGCAGCCCCAGGGGTCCCCCCGGGGAGCTGTTTTTT. Residues: CASSPRGPPGELFF.